This T cell receptor delta chain stems from a study of Vδ1+ human thymocytes. Study observations and caveats: Thymic delta-chain repertoires held around 20% Vdelta2 sequences and few Vdelta3, despite high sort purity. In the thymus, TRG and TRD repertoires looked highly polyclonal with Gaussian CDR3 lengths.

Alphabeta T cells were depleted, then CD3+ Vdelta1+ Vdelta2- thymocytes were FACS-sorted. Between roughly 96% and 99.6% of sorted thymocytes were Vdelta1+. Turning to this clone: The antigen is unknown. The junction departs from the called germline gene at one end, perhaps through a read error.

The template was reverse-transcribed extracted RNA. Pooled V-gene forward primers with one constant-region reverse primer generated the CDR3 amplicons by multiplex PCR. TCRdb re-called the multiplex PCR reads using CATT. The profile shows 20,000 to 25,000 delta-chain clones, 25% to 30% of them singletons. CDR1 is TSWWSYY and CDR2 is QGS in the germline V gene. The CDR3 spans 17 residues. The rearrangement joins TRDV1 to TRDJ1; the D gene is possibly TRDD3 (5 bases). The sample taken for sequencing was Vdelta1+ gamma-delta thymocytes from the thymus. The subset: FACS-sorted CD3+ TCRalphabeta- TCRVdelta1+ TCRVdelta2- thymocytes. This sequence originates from a boy younger than two who had congenital heart surgery. Here the CDR3 DNA reads TGTGCTCGTGGGAAAGGGGGTCCCGATAAAGACACCGATAAACTCATCTTT. It is translated as CARGKGGPDKDTDKLIF.